The TCR beta chain under discussion was sequenced for a study of cytomegalovirus exposure and HLA in healthy donors. The PCR employed 60 Vbeta primers together with 13 Jbeta primers. Sequenced by immunoSEQ multiplex PCR; TCRdb stores in-frame clones only, minus some. The sample contains 90,000 to 120,000 clones, 10% of which appear only once. In this sample, this clone turned up a few times. The germline V gene has CDR1 SGHTA and CDR2 FQGNSA. The CDR3 sequence is 15 residues long. Unmatched junction bases numbered 6, after V lost 5 bases and J lost 2 bases. This clonotype originated in a man aged 35-49 years in good health and CMV-seropositive. The sample comprised PBMCs. The chain uses TRBV7-2 and TRBJ1-5; TRBD1 aligns across 7 bases. CDR3 loop: CASSPGGGRNQPQHF. CDR3 DNA: TGTGCCAGCAGCCCAGGGGGAGGACGCAATCAGCCCCAGCATTTT.